Below are 20 T cell receptor beta chains sequenced from a single sample in a study of cytomegalovirus exposure and HLA in healthy donors. PCR was performed using 60 Vbeta and 13 Jbeta primers. The method was immunoSEQ multiplex PCR; TCRdb's version includes in-frame clones alone and lacks a portion of them. Of 150,000 to 200,000 clones listed, more than 70% are singletons. The sequencing sample was made of PBMCs. The receptors were gathered from a middle-aged woman in good health and CMV-seronegative.

This clone came up a few times. The chain has TRBV20-1 and TRBJ2-1; possibly TRBD1 for D (5 bases). This CDR3 is built from 11 residues. The germline V gene encodes CDR1 DFQATT and CDR2 SNEGSKA (reference sequence). V lost 6 bases to trimming and J lost 8 bases, with 11 bases between them. The CDR3 region has the DNA TGCAGTGCAAACAGGCGGCATGAGCAGTTCTTC. Amino acid sequence: CSANRRHEQFF.

V usage is TRBV2 and J usage is TRBJ1-2; TRBD1 matches 7 bases. Germline-derived CDR1 and CDR2 are SNHLY and FYNNEI. Trimming at V came to 7 bases and at J to 9 bases, leaving 5 bases not matched to a gene. The CDR3 has 11 amino acids. The CDR3 here is CASTTGISYTF. CDR3 coding DNA: TGTGCCAGCACGACAGGGATAAGCTACACCTTC.

The genes are TRBV15 and TRBJ1-1, with D unresolved. V was cut by 1 base and J by 1 base, with 13 bases left in between. CDR1 and CDR2 (germline): LNHNV, YYDKDF (reference sequence). CDR3 length: 16 residues. CDR3 in amino acids: CATSRGTVAGNTEAFF. For the CDR3, the DNA is TGTGCCACCAGCAGAGGAACTGTTGCGGGGAACACTGAAGCTTTCTTT.

The genes are TRBV30 and TRBJ1-1; D might be TRBD1 (6 bases). With 3 bases removed from V and 6 bases from J, the gap between germline ends came to 29 bases. The germline gives CDR1 GTSNPN, CDR2 SVGIG (reference sequence). The CDR3 length is 18 residues. In DNA form, the CDR3 reads TGTGCCTGGAGCGAATCTGGGGGGGCTTTCGCGGGTCCCCCTGAAGCTTTCTTT. Its translation is CAWSESGGAFAGPPEAFF.

This clone turned up a few times. The V and J genes are TRBV30 and TRBJ1-5; unclear D gene. The V end lost 1 base, the J end lost 3 bases, and 7 bases lay between the germline ends. CDR1 and CDR2 (germline): GTSNPN, SVGIG (reference sequence). The CDR3 contains 13 residues. CDR3 DNA: TGTGCCTGGAGTGGTGGCCCCAATCAGCCCCAGCATTTT. It codes for CAWSGGPNQPQHF.

This clone has a single count. The V gene is TRBV29-1, the J gene TRBJ1-4; D ambiguous. V shed 6 bases and J shed 0 bases, with 14 bases lying between them. CDR3 length: 15 residues. In germline, CDR1 is SQVTM, CDR2 ANQGSEA. The CDR3 reads CSVSPYGATNEKLFF. In DNA, the CDR3 is TGCAGCGTCTCTCCCTACGGTGCAACTAATGAAAAACTGTTTTTT.

The chain joins TRBV6-1 to TRBJ2-5, with a tentative D call TRBD2 (5 bases). Germline CDR1 and CDR2: MNHNS and SASEGT. V lost 5 bases, J lost 2 bases, and 9 bases lay in between. The CDR3 has 13 residues. Written as DNA, the CDR3 is TGTGCCAGCAGTCGGACGGGACAAGAGACCCAGTACTTC. It translates to CASSRTGQETQYF.

The CDR3 reads CASSLGVFGAGSSYEQYV. CDR3 nucleotides: TGTGCCAGCAGCTTAGGAGTTTTCGGAGCGGGCAGCTCCTACGAGCAGTACGTC. This sequence joins TRBV11-2 and TRBJ2-7, with D possibly being TRBD2 (6 bases). V lost 1 base to trimming and J lost 0 bases, with 19 bases between them. Looked up from germline, CDR1 is SGHAT and CDR2 is FQNNGV. There are 18 residues in the CDR3.

V gene TRBV10-3 combines with J gene TRBJ2-7; maybe TRBD2 (6 bases). From germline, CDR1 is ENHRY and CDR2 SYGVKD. This CDR3 has 15 amino acids. Trimming removed 0 bases at V and 2 bases at J, with 11 bases between. CDR3 sequence (DNA): TGTGCCATCAGTGAGTCGGCGGGACCAACCTACGAGCAGTACTTC. Translating gives CAISESAGPTYEQYF.

This clone showed up just once. Other nucleotide sequences from this sample produce the same CDR3. The gene calls are TRBV9 and TRBJ1-2; D remains ambiguous. The CDR3 is 11 residues long. Germline loops: CDR1 SGDLS, CDR2 YYNGEE. Trimming took off 4 bases at V and 1 base at J, with 2 bases between the two ends. CDR3 coding DNA: TGTGCCAGCAGCCTTAACTATGGCTACACCTTC. This codes for CASSLNYGYTF.

This clone was seen just once. The V call is TRBV30, the J call TRBJ2-3; 14 nucleotides align to TRBD2. This CDR3 is 14 amino acids long. Germline V gene data show CDR1 as GTSNPN and CDR2 as SVGIG (reference sequence). V shed 5 bases, J shed 4 bases, and the junction held 2 bases outside the gene matches. The CDR3 DNA follows: TGTGCCTGGCGACTAGCGGGAGGGCCAGATACGCAGTATTTT. This encodes CAWRLAGGPDTQYF.

This CDR3 is CASSQGQSSYNEQFF. The DNA of the CDR3 is TGCGCCAGCAGCCAAGGACAGAGCTCCTACAATGAGCAGTTCTTC. The V gene is TRBV4-3, the J gene TRBJ2-1, with D possibly TRBD1 on 5 matching bases. The CDR3 is made up of 15 amino acids. Trimming removed 1 base at V and 0 bases at J, with 7 bases between. Germline CDR1 and CDR2: LGHNA and YSLEER.

CDR3 DNA: TGTGCCAGCAGCTTAGAGGAGAGAGAAGAGACCCAGTACTTC. It encodes CASSLEEREETQYF. J is TRBJ2-5 and V is TRBV7-9; D is unclear. V lost 1 base and J lost 3, with 9 bases in between. The CDR3 consists of 14 residues. In germline, CDR1 is SEHNR, CDR2 FQNEAQ (reference sequence).

On this clone itself: The junction departs from germline at one end; a sequencing error may be responsible. J is TRBJ2-1 and V is TRBV7-9; D unclear. Germline-derived CDR1 and CDR2 are SEHNR and FQNEAQ (reference sequence). The CDR3 runs 11 residues. The CDR3 spells CSSSRDSSQFF. CDR3 bases: TGTTCCAGCAGCCGCGACTCATCGCAGTTCTTC.

This clone was observed a handful of times. This chain connects TRBV7-2 to TRBJ2-3, with TRBD2 identical over 12 bases. This CDR3 contains 17 residues. Unmatched junction bases numbered 10, after V lost 5 bases and J lost 4 bases. The germline gives CDR1 SGHTA, CDR2 FQGNSA. The CDR3 spells CASSPTSGRILADTQYF. The CDR3 DNA follows: TGTGCCAGCAGCCCGACTAGCGGGAGAATTTTGGCAGATACGCAGTATTTT.

The rearrangement joins TRBV18 to TRBJ2-1, with 12 bases aligning to TRBD2. V shed 4 bases and J 8 bases; nucleotides not matched to a gene: 12. The CDR3 covers 17 residues. Per the germline V gene, CDR1 is KGHSH and CDR2 is LQKENI. Here the CDR3 reads CASSQNLAGGRTDEQFF. DNA for the CDR3: TGTGCCAGCTCACAGAACCTAGCGGGAGGGAGGACGGATGAGCAGTTCTTC.

The chain recombines TRBV6-5 with TRBJ2-7; D remains ambiguous. V lost 4 bases, J lost 3 bases, and 10 bases lay in between. The CDR3 totals 13 residues. Germline V gene data show CDR1 as MNHEY and CDR2 as SVGAGI. CDR3: CASSSPRNYEQYF. The CDR3 DNA follows: TGTGCCAGCAGTTCCCCCAGGAACTACGAGCAGTACTTC.

The chain joins TRBV9 to TRBJ2-2, with TRBD2 as a possible D gene (6 bases). V gave up 1 base and J gave up 2 bases, with 12 bases separating them. Germline V CDR1 and CDR2: SGDLS, YYNGEE. The CDR3 extends over 16 amino acids. CDR3 sequence: CASSVRGGVNTGELFF. Here the CDR3 DNA reads TGTGCCAGCAGCGTACGGGGCGGGGTTAACACCGGGGAGCTGTTTTTT.

The V gene is TRBV5-1, the J gene TRBJ2-7; 8 bases line up with TRBD1. Germline V gene sequence: CDR1 SGHRS, CDR2 YFSETQ. The CDR3 has 14 amino acids. After removal of 2 bases from V and 5 bases from J, the junction contained 6 bases not matched to a gene. CDR3 nucleotide sequence: TGCGCCAGCAGCTTTTCACAGGGGGGTGACGAGCAGTACTTC. Translating it yields CASSFSQGGDEQYF.

This rearrangement joins TRBV4-1 to TRBJ2-2; D possibly corresponds to TRBD2 (5 bases). The CDR3 covers 15 residues. Germline V gene sequence: CDR1 MGHRA, CDR2 YSYEKL. Trimming stripped 2 bases from V and 5 bases from J, with 12 bases between. DNA of the CDR3: TGCGCCAGCAGCCAACCCTCCACGGGAACCGGGGAGCTGTTTTTT. Translated, it gives CASSQPSTGTGELFF.